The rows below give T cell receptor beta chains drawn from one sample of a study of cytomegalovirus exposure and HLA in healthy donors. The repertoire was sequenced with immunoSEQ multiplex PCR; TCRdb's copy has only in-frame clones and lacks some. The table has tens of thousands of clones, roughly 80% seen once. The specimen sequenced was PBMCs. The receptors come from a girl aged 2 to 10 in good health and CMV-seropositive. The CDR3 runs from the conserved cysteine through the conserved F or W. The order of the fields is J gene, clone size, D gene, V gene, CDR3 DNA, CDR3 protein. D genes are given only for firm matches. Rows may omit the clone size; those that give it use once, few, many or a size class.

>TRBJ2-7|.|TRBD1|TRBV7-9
TGTGCCAGCAGCGAGCGGCAGGGGGACCTCTACGAGCAGTACTTC
CASSERQGDLYEQYF
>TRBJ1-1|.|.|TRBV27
TGTGCCAGCAGTTTATCGCCGCAGGACACTGAAGCTTTCTTT
CASSLSPQDTEAFF
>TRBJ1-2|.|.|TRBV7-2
TGTGCCAGCAGCTTAGTTGGGGGGGCGCGTGGCTACACCTTC
CASSLVGGARGYTF
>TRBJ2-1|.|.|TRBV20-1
TGCAGTGCTACTCTTGTCAATGAGCAGTTCTTC
CSATLVNEQFF
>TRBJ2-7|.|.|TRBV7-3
TGTGCCAGCAGCTTGTTCCCAGGGTACGAGCAGTACTTC
CASSLFPGYEQYF
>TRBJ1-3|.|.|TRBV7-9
TGTGCCAGCAGCTTCCTGCAGGGGTGGTCAACTGGAAACACCATATATTTT
CASSFLQGWSTGNTIYF
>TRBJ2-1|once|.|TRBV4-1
TGCGCCAGCAGCCAAGATCATAATGAGCAGTTCTTC
CASSQDHNEQFF
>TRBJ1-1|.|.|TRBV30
TGTGCCTGGATAATGGGACACCCGGGTACTGAAGCTTTCTTT
CAWIMGHPGTEAFF
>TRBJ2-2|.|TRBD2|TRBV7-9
TGTGCCAGCGGGAGGGCCGCTGGGGAGCTGTTTTTT
CASGRAAGELFF
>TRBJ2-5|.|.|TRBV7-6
TGTGCCAGCAGACAGGGGACTTCCCAAGAGACCCAGTACTTC
CASRQGTSQETQYF
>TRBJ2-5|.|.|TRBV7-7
TGTGCCAGCAGCCACCGGTTACTGTACCAAGAGACCCAGTACTTC
CASSHRLLYQETQYF
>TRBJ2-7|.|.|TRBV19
TGTGCCAGTAGTAAAACGGGCTCCGGACTATACGAGCAGTACTTC
CASSKTGSGLYEQYF
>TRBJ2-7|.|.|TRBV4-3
TGCGCCAGCAGCCAAGATCTTCGGGGAACCTACGAGCAGTACTTC
CASSQDLRGTYEQYF
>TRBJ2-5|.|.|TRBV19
TGTGCCACGGCCGGGACACAAAAAGAGACCCAGTACTTC
CATAGTQKETQYF